This entry lists 27 T cell receptor beta chains sequenced from one sample in a study of identical twins. TCRdb independently ran MiXCR on the 5' RACE reads; one entry per CDR3 protein. The sample holds 1.5 million or so distinct CDR3 sequences; about 30% are singletons and the top ten take around 0.25%. Sample: cord blood. The receptor set was obtained from a newborn girl in good health.

The genes are TRBV12-3 or TRBV12-4 and TRBJ1-6, with D unclear. CDR3 length: 14 amino acids. Trimming cost V 2 bases and J 5 bases, with 7 bases left between them. The CDR3 sequence: CASSLTLHNSPLHF. CDR3 nucleotides: TGTGCCAGCAGTTTAACTCTACATAATTCACCCCTCCACTTT.

The chain combines TRBV29-1 with TRBJ2-5; possible D gene TRBD1, 5 bases. The CDR3 is made up of 11 amino acids. The V gene lost 4 bases and the J gene lost 3 bases, with 6 bases spanning the gap. Germline CDR1 is SQVTM and CDR2 is ANQGSEA. The CDR3 sequence: CSVGREETQYF. For the CDR3, the DNA is TGCAGCGTTGGCAGGGAAGAGACCCAGTACTTC.

The chain has TRBV27 and TRBJ1-2; tentative D call: TRBD1 (6 bases). V shed 4 bases and J shed 0 bases, with 15 bases lying between them. This CDR3 spans 16 amino acids. CDR1 and CDR2 (germline): MNHEY, SMNVEV (reference sequence). The CDR3 DNA is TGTGCCAGCAGTTCGGGCAGGGGAAAGACTAACTATGGCTACACCTTC. The encoded protein is CASSSGRGKTNYGYTF.

This clonotype was picked up one time. This chain connects TRBV5-1 to TRBJ1-4; D not resolved. The CDR3 has 14 amino acids. Germline lookup yields CDR1 SGHRS and CDR2 YFSETQ. With 2 bases removed from V and 3 bases from J, the gap between germline ends came to 8 bases. CDR3 residues: CASSFEPANEKLFF. CDR3 sequence (DNA): TGCGCCAGCAGCTTTGAGCCAGCTAATGAAAAACTGTTTTTT.

To note about this clonotype: A much larger clone sits a single nucleotide away, making a read error possible. V is TRBV27 and J is TRBJ2-3, with D possibly TRBD1 on 8 matching bases. Looked up from germline, CDR1 is MNHEY and CDR2 is SMNVEV (reference sequence). This CDR3 has 15 residues. The ends were cut back, 4 bases at V and 4 bases at J, with 15 bases in the middle. CDR3 DNA: TGTGCCAGCAGTTCTCGGACAGGGAGGGCAGATACGCAGTATTTT. This encodes CASSSRTGRADTQYF.

In this sample, this clonotype turned up a few times. The chain combines TRBV12-3 or TRBV12-4 with TRBJ2-3; a possible D gene is TRBD2 (5 bases). V was clipped by 3 bases and J by 2 bases, with 12 bases between them. The CDR3 totals 15 residues. The CDR3 nucleotides read TGTGCCAGCAGTTTGCGGCGGGTACTCACAGATACGCAGTATTTT. It yields the protein CASSLRRVLTDTQYF.

This clonotype turned up a few times. The gene calls are TRBV4-2 and TRBJ2-1; TRBD2 agrees at 8 bases. Per germline, CDR1 LGHNA and CDR2 YNFKEQ. The CDR3 is 16 residues long. V lost 0 bases, J lost 3 bases, and 4 bases stayed unmatched. Here the CDR3 reads CASSQERRGDYNEQFF. DNA of the CDR3: TGTGCCAGCAGCCAAGAGCGGCGGGGGGACTACAATGAGCAGTTCTTC.

This clonotype has a handful of counts. This may come from a read error, since a much larger clone is one base off. This rearrangement joins TRBV6-6 to TRBJ2-5, with D unresolved. With 2 bases removed from V and 5 bases from J, the gap between germline ends came to 3 bases. CDR1 and CDR2 from the germline V gene are MNHNY and SVGAGI (reference sequence). The CDR3 is 11 amino acids. CDR3 in DNA: TGTGCCAGCAGTTACACGGAGACCCAGTACTTC. It is translated as CASSYTETQYF.

V is TRBV19 and J is TRBJ2-4; TRBD2 matches 9 bases. This CDR3 spans 15 amino acids. V lost 5 bases to trimming and J lost 6 bases; unmatched junction nucleotides: 8. Germline V CDR1 and CDR2: LNHDA, SQIVND (reference sequence). The CDR3 coding sequence is TGTGCCAGTAGTCACCTAGCGGGGAGGGGAAACATTCAGTACTTC. It translates to CASSHLAGRGNIQYF.

The sample holds a few counts of this clonotype. This rearrangement joins TRBV14 to TRBJ1-4; the D is unclear. The germline V gene has CDR1 SGHDN and CDR2 FVKESK. The CDR3 covers 13 residues. With 0 bases removed from V and 14 bases from J, the gap between germline ends came to 13 bases. In DNA form, the CDR3 reads TGTGCCAGCAGCCAAGATCTGAGGGCCAGGCTGTTTTTT. Translating gives CASSQDLRARLFF.

As regards this clonotype: A read error may produce the germline difference seen at one junction end. The V gene is TRBV28, the J gene TRBJ2-7; the match to TRBD1 covers 7 bases. Germline lookup yields CDR1 MDHEN and CDR2 SYDVKM. This CDR3 is 14 amino acids long. The CDR3, as DNA: TGTACCAGCAGAACCGGGGCAGGGGGCTACGAGCAGTACTTC. It yields the protein CTSRTGAGGYEQYF.

This clonotype was seen a few times. The chain carries TRBV3-1 and TRBJ1-1; D remains ambiguous. V gave up 1 base and J gave up 7 bases, with 4 bases separating them. Germline V gives CDR1 LGHDT, CDR2 YNNKEL (reference sequence). The CDR3 loop spans 11 amino acids. CDR3 residues: CASSQVSEAFF. CDR3 bases: TGTGCCAGCAGCCAAGTCAGTGAAGCTTTCTTT.

About this clonotype itself: One end of the junction fails to match germline, which may point to a read error. V usage is TRBV20-1 and J usage is TRBJ1-2, with D tentatively TRBD1 (5 bases). CDR3 length: 13 amino acids. Germline V gives CDR1 DFQATT, CDR2 SNEGSKA (reference sequence). In DNA form, the CDR3 reads TGCAGTGCTAGAGATGAGGGGAACTATGGCTACAACTTC. It is translated as CSARDEGNYGYNF.

This clonotype has only one observation. A read error is possible here, since a much larger clone lies one base away. The V gene is TRBV5-1, the J gene TRBJ2-5; D possibly corresponds to TRBD2 (6 bases). The end of the DNA is better explained by TRBJ2-7, so the J call may be wrong. CDR3 length equals 14 residues. In germline, CDR1 is SGHRS, CDR2 YFSETQ. This chain's CDR3 is CASGLSSDTYEQYF. CDR3 sequence (DNA): TGCGCCAGCGGCTTGTCTAGCGACACCTACGAGCAGTACTTC.

The table lists this clonotype with a few counts. This rearrangement joins TRBV2 to TRBJ2-4; 8 bases fit TRBD1. CDR1 and CDR2 from the germline V gene are SNHLY and FYNNEI. V lost 5 bases, J lost 0 bases, and 12 bases stayed unmatched. The CDR3 is 18 residues long. CDR3 nucleotides: TGTGCCAGCAGTAAAAGGAGGACAGGGACCTTAGCCAAAAACATTCAGTACTTC. Amino acid sequence: CASSKRRTGTLAKNIQYF. The whole variable domain, remainder taken from reference TRBV2 and TRBJ2-4, is EPEVTQTPSHQVTQMGQEVILRCVPISNHLYFYWYRQILGQKVEFLVSFYNNEISEKSEIFDDQFSVERPDGSNFTLKIRSTKLEDSAMYFCASSKRRTGTLAKNIQYFGAGTRLSVL.

This clonotype is a singleton in its sample. Compared with germline, one end of the junction differs, possibly owing to a read error. The chain carries TRBV6-1 and TRBJ2-1; no firm D call. The length of the CDR3 is 12 residues. Per germline, CDR1 MNHNS and CDR2 SASEGT. The CDR3 DNA is TGTGCCAGCAAAAGGAGACACAATGGGCAGTTCTTC. This codes for CASKRRHNGQFF.

In this sample, this clonotype turned up a few times. The J gene is TRBJ1-4, the V gene TRBV4-1; TRBD1 agrees at 9 bases. After removal of 1 base from V and 5 bases from J, the junction contained 2 bases not matched to a gene. The CDR3 is 15 residues long. Germline V gene sequence: CDR1 MGHRA, CDR2 YSYEKL. The CDR3 nucleotides read TGCGCCAGCAGCCAAGCCGGGACAGGGAATGAAAAACTGTTTTTT. It is translated as CASSQAGTGNEKLFF.

As regards this clonotype: A read error may explain this, as a much larger clone is one base away. The J gene is TRBJ2-1, the V gene TRBV29-1; TRBD2 matches at 9 bases. Germline CDR1 SQVTM, CDR2 ANQGSEA. Losses at the gene ends were 0 bases for V and 6 bases for J; bases not matched to a gene: 9. The CDR3 is 16 residues long. The chain's CDR3 is CSVEEAAGGSLNEQFF. DNA of the CDR3: TGCAGCGTTGAAGAGGCAGCGGGAGGCTCGCTCAATGAGCAGTTCTTC.

This clonotype has a handful of counts. The chain uses TRBV4-2 and TRBJ2-1; D is perhaps TRBD1 or TRBD2 (5 bases each). The germline CDR1 and CDR2 sequences are LGHNA and YNFKEQ. Trimming took off 4 bases at V and 5 bases at J, with 12 bases between the two ends. CDR3 size: 14 residues. CDR3 in DNA: TGTGCCAGCAGCCTTGGACAAGCGGACAATGAGCAGTTCTTC. Amino acid sequence: CASSLGQADNEQFF.

The table lists this clonotype with a few counts. The gene calls are TRBV28 and TRBJ1-5; 7 bases fit TRBD1. After removal of 1 base from V and 10 bases from J, the junction contained 10 bases not matched to a gene. The germline V gene has CDR1 MDHEN and CDR2 SYDVKM. The CDR3 runs 15 residues. For the CDR3, the DNA is TGTGCCAGCAGTTTATATCTGGGACAGCCCTTACCCCAGCATTTT. Translation: CASSLYLGQPLPQHF.

V and J are TRBV20-1 and TRBJ2-7; D is undetermined. The germline CDR1 and CDR2 sequences are DFQATT and SNEGSKA (reference sequence). This CDR3 contains 12 residues. V lost 5 bases and J 2 bases, leaving 10 bases between the germline ends. This chain's CDR3 is CSAHDRAYEQYF. The CDR3 nucleotides are TGCAGTGCTCACGACCGCGCCTACGAGCAGTACTTC.

The table lists this clonotype with a count of one. The junction shows a germline mismatch at one end, possibly a read error. This chain connects TRBV14 to TRBJ2-3; unclear D gene. This CDR3 has 13 amino acids. In germline, CDR1 is SGHDN, CDR2 FVKESK. The CDR3, as DNA: TGTGCCATCAGCCAGGTTAGCACGGATACGCAGTATTTT. Translated, it gives CAISQVSTDTQYF.

The chain is built from TRBV7-9 and TRBJ1-1; D is unresolved. V was shortened by 1 base and J by 4 bases, with 13 bases between the two germline ends. The length of the CDR3 is 15 residues. Germline lookup yields CDR1 SEHNR and CDR2 FQNEAQ (reference sequence). The DNA of the CDR3 is TGTGCCAGCAGCTTAGTCACGTCGGCAGGCACTGAAGCTTTCTTT. It translates to CASSLVTSAGTEAFF.

This clonotype has more than one count but fewer than ten. V is TRBV14 and J is TRBJ1-6; no reliable D call. Trimming shortened V by 7 bases and J by 7 bases, and 11 bases separated the two germline ends. Looked up from germline, CDR1 is SGHDN and CDR2 is FVKESK. The CDR3 has 13 amino acids. The CDR3 sequence is CASNRVRNSPLHF. CDR3 coding DNA: TGTGCCAGCAATAGGGTGAGGAATTCACCCCTCCACTTT.

The V call is TRBV12-3 or TRBV12-4, the J call TRBJ1-5; tentative D call: TRBD1 (5 bases). The CDR3 spans 16 residues. V dropped 5 bases and J dropped 0 bases, with 14 bases sitting between them. The CDR3 coding sequence is TGTGCCAGCAGTCCGGGACCGCCCTATAGCAATCAGCCCCAGCATTTT. Protein sequence: CASSPGPPYSNQPQHF.

To note about this clonotype: A single base separates this from a much larger clone, so it may be a read error. The chain joins TRBV12-3 or TRBV12-4 to TRBJ2-3; D call uncertain. Trimming removed 3 bases at V and 0 bases at J, with 10 bases between. The CDR3 loop spans 15 amino acids. For the CDR3, the DNA is TGTGCCAGCAGTTTTGAACTAACTAGCACAGATACGCAGTATTTT. It translates to CASSFELTSTDTQYF.

This chain links TRBV5-1 with TRBJ2-6, with D perhaps TRBD1 (6 bases). CDR3 length equals 16 residues. The V end was cut by 1 base, the J end by 3 bases, with 11 bases between. Germline CDR1 reads SGHRS; CDR2 reads YFSETQ. CDR3 nucleotides: TGCGCCAGCAGCTTGTTGCAGGGGTTTGGGGCCAACGTCCTGACTTTC. This encodes CASSLLQGFGANVLTF.